This entry lists 20 T cell receptor beta chains sequenced from one sample in a study of blood T cell repertoires in COVID-19. The method was immunoSEQ multiplex PCR; TCRdb's version includes in-frame clones alone and lacks a portion of them. The sample lists fewer than 90,000 clones, 65% to 85% seen once, with about 6% in the top ten. The specimen was peripheral blood. The receptors were sampled from an older man with COVID-19, enrolled during active disease.

The V and J genes are TRBV11-3 and TRBJ1-3, with TRBD1 matching 7 bases. The CDR3 totals 15 residues. Germline V gene lookup returns CDR1 SGHNT and CDR2 YENEEA. Trimming took 4 bases from V and 0 from J; bases not matched to a gene: 3. This CDR3 is CASSWGDSSGNTIYF. CDR3 DNA: TGTGCCAGCAGCTGGGGGGACAGCTCTGGAAACACCATATATTTT.

This clone was picked up many times. V gene TRBV19 combines with J gene TRBJ2-1; tentative D call: TRBD1 (5 bases). CDR3 length: 15 residues. Germline V lookup: CDR1 LNHDA, CDR2 SQIVND (reference sequence). Trimming took 4 bases from V and 1 from J, leaving 11 bases between them. Here the CDR3 reads CASSNLAGSYNEQFF. The CDR3 DNA follows: TGTGCCAGTAGTAATCTGGCAGGGTCCTACAATGAGCAGTTCTTC.

This chain uses TRBV2 with TRBJ1-3, with TRBD1 matching 8 bases. With V trimmed by 6 bases and J by 2 bases, 0 bases remained unmatched. The germline V gene encodes CDR1 SNHLY and CDR2 FYNNEI. This CDR3 has 13 amino acids. In DNA, the CDR3 is TGTGCCAGCAGACAGGGGGCTGGAAACACCATATATTTT. Protein product: CASRQGAGNTIYF. The complete variable domain, with remaining parts taken from reference TRBV2 and TRBJ1-3, reads EPEVTQTPSHQVTQMGQEVILRCVPISNHLYFYWYRQILGQKVEFLVSFYNNEISEKSEIFDDQFSVERPDGSNFTLKIRSTKLEDSAMYFCASRQGAGNTIYFGEGSWLTVV.

The CDR3 loop is CASSETGTGGEKLFF. CDR3 in DNA: TGTGCCAGCAGCGAGACCGGGACAGGGGGTGAAAAACTGTTTTTT. The V and J genes are TRBV2 and TRBJ1-4; 11 nucleotides match TRBD1. Trimming at V came to 6 bases and at J to 7 bases, leaving 7 bases not matched to a gene. Germline CDR1 and CDR2: SNHLY and FYNNEI. The CDR3 contains 15 residues.

This clone was detected only once. The genes are TRBV19 and TRBJ1-2; the D gene is possibly TRBD1 (6 bases). V gave up 5 bases and J gave up 8 bases, with 15 bases separating them. The CDR3 spans 13 residues. The germline V gene has CDR1 LNHDA and CDR2 SQIVND (reference sequence). The CDR3 coding sequence is TGTGCCAGTAGTTCAAACAGGGATAGGGGCTACACCTTC. This encodes CASSSNRDRGYTF.

The V call is TRBV6-5, the J call TRBJ2-5; 7 positions agree with TRBD1. Germline trimming cut 4 bases from V and 4 bases from J; bases unmatched to any gene: 12. Germline CDR1 and CDR2: MNHEY and SVGAGI. The CDR3 has 16 amino acids. The CDR3 is CASSLIGTAHGETQYF. Here the CDR3 DNA reads TGTGCCAGCAGTTTAATCGGGACAGCCCACGGAGAGACCCAGTACTTC.

V usage is TRBV5-4 and J usage is TRBJ1-2; D may be TRBD1 (5 bases). CDR1 is SGHNT and CDR2 is YYREEE in the germline V gene (reference sequence). This CDR3 spans 15 amino acids. Trimming pared 4 bases from V and 4 bases from J, leaving 17 bases between. For the CDR3, the DNA is TGTGCCAGCAGCACGGGGGTCGCCGGCGGCTATGGCTACACCTTC. It is translated as CASSTGVAGGYGYTF.

V gene TRBV4-3 combines with J gene TRBJ1-4; D is possibly TRBD1 (6 bases). This CDR3 is 15 amino acids long. Trimming pared 0 bases from V and 5 bases from J, leaving 10 bases between. Looked up from germline, CDR1 is LGHNA and CDR2 is YSLEER. The CDR3 DNA reads as TGCGCCAGCAGCCAAGAAGGGGGACTAAATGAAAAACTGTTTTTT. Protein sequence: CASSQEGGLNEKLFF.

The rearrangement joins TRBV7-9 to TRBJ1-5; D gene ambiguous. With 4 bases removed from V and 8 bases from J, the gap between germline ends came to 9 bases. The germline V gene has CDR1 SEHNR and CDR2 FQNEAQ (reference sequence). The CDR3 is made up of 12 amino acids. This CDR3 is CASSSTLEPQHF. The CDR3 DNA reads as TGTGCCAGCAGCTCTACCCTCGAGCCCCAGCATTTT.

The chain is built from TRBV6-5 and TRBJ1-1, with TRBD1 identical over 7 bases. With V trimmed by 8 bases and J by 3 bases, 3 bases remained unmatched. CDR1 MNHEY and CDR2 SVGAGI come from the germline V gene. CDR3 size: 12 residues. CDR3 nucleotides: TGTGCCAGCCGGGACAGTCACACTGAAGCTTTCTTT. This sequence encodes CASRDSHTEAFF.

The genes are TRBV6-2 or TRBV6-3 and TRBJ1-1; TRBD1 agrees at 8 bases. The CDR3 totals 13 residues. Per germline, CDR1 MNHEY and CDR2 SVGEGT. V lost 5 bases, J lost 11 bases, and 10 bases stayed unmatched. DNA for the CDR3: TGTGCCAGCAGTGGACAGGGCTCCCAGGGGGCTTTCTTT. Residues: CASSGQGSQGAFF.

CDR3 DNA sequence: TGTGCCAGCAGCTTAGCATGGCTAGCGGTGGAGACCCAGTACTTC. Protein product: CASSLAWLAVETQYF. This chain joins TRBV7-2 and TRBJ2-5; TRBD2 matches 7 bases. The V gene end was trimmed by 0 bases and the J gene end by 5 bases; junction bases not matched to a gene: 6. Germline V gene sequence: CDR1 SGHTA, CDR2 FQGNSA. The CDR3 covers 15 residues.

The J gene is TRBJ2-1, the V gene TRBV7-2; D may be TRBD1 (5 bases). The germline V gene encodes CDR1 SGHTA and CDR2 FQGNSA. The ends were cut back, 1 base at V and 7 bases at J, with 11 bases in the middle. This CDR3 is 14 amino acids long. The CDR3 coding sequence is TGTGCCAGCAGCTTAGTTCAGGGTTTGAATGAGCAGTTCTTC. It encodes CASSLVQGLNEQFF.

This clone has ten or more counts. J is TRBJ1-6 and V is TRBV4-1; D unresolved. The CDR3 runs to 17 residues. Trimming took 0 bases from V and 0 from J, leaving 9 bases between them. CDR1 is MGHRA, CDR2 YSYEKL, per germline. CDR3 sequence reads: CASSQDVMSSYNSPLHF. In DNA form, the CDR3 reads TGCGCCAGCAGCCAAGATGTCATGAGCTCCTATAATTCACCCCTCCACTTT.

The chain is built from TRBV5-1 and TRBJ2-5, with TRBD1 as a possible D gene (6 bases). There are 14 residues in the CDR3. V was clipped by 5 bases and J by 3 bases, with 14 bases between them. Germline V lookup: CDR1 SGHRS, CDR2 YFSETQ. CDR3 DNA: TGCGCCAGCAGGGGGGCAGGTGCAAAAGAGACCCAGTACTTC. Its translation is CASRGAGAKETQYF.

This chain uses TRBV7-2 with TRBJ1-6, with no clear D. Per germline, CDR1 SGHTA and CDR2 FQGNSA. V lost 2 bases and J 7 bases, leaving 12 bases between the germline ends. The CDR3 totals 15 residues. The CDR3 region has the DNA TGTGCCAGCAGCTTACAACGAGGAAGCAATTCACCCCTCCACTTT. It translates to CASSLQRGSNSPLHF. Filled out from reference TRBV7-2 and TRBJ1-6, the complete variable domain reads GAGVSQSPSNKVTEKGKDVELRCDPISGHTALYWYRQSLGQGLEFLIYFQGNSAPDKSGLPSDRFSAERTGGSVSTLTIQRTQQEDSAVYLCASSLQRGSNSPLHFGNGTRLTVT.

This chain's CDR3 is CASSLGPSGRIGDTQYF. DNA of the CDR3: TGTGCCAGCAGTTTAGGTCCTAGCGGGAGGATCGGAGATACGCAGTATTTT. The rearrangement links TRBV27 to TRBJ2-3, with 11 bases matching TRBD2. CDR3 length: 17 amino acids. CDR1 and CDR2 from the germline V gene are MNHEY and SMNVEV (reference sequence). V trimming: 2 bases; J trimming: 5 bases; junction bases outside the gene matches: 9.

The chain has TRBV7-2 and TRBJ1-2; 8 positions match TRBD1. Germline-derived CDR1 and CDR2 are SGHTA and FQGNSA. The CDR3 is made up of 15 amino acids. V lost 5 bases, J lost 5 bases, and 10 bases stayed unmatched. CDR3 sequence (DNA): TGTGCCAGCAGCGCCCGACAGGGGAAGGGGTATGGCTACACCTTC. It specifies CASSARQGKGYGYTF.

The V gene is TRBV12-3 or TRBV12-4, the J gene TRBJ1-2, with D maybe TRBD1 (5 bases). The length of the CDR3 is 12 residues. V was pared by 5 bases and J by 8 bases, with 12 bases between. The CDR3 DNA sequence: TGTGCCAGCAGTCTCCAGGGTAACGGCTACACCTTC. Its translation is CASSLQGNGYTF.

CDR3 region: CAISTMDRTASTDTQYF. CDR3 bases: TGTGCCATCAGTACAATGGACAGGACGGCTAGCACAGATACGCAGTATTTT. This rearrangement joins TRBV10-3 to TRBJ2-3; 7 bases align to TRBD1. The CDR3 length is 17 residues. From germline, CDR1 is ENHRY and CDR2 SYGVKD. With 5 bases clipped from V and 0 bases from J, the junction kept 11 bases outside the gene matches.